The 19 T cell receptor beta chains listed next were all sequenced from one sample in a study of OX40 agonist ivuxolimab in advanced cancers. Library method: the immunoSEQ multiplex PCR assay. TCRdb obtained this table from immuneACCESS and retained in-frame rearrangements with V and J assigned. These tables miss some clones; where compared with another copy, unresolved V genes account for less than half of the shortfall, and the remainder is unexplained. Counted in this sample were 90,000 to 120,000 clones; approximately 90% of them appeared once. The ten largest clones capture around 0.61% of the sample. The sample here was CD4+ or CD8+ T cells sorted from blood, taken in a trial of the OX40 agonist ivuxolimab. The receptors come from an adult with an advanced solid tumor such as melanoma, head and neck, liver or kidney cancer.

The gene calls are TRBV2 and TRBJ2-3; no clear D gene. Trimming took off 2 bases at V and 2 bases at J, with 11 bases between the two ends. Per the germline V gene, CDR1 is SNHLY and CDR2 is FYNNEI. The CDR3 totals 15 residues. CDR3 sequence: CASSEYYTITDTQYF. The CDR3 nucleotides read TGTGCCAGCAGTGAATACTATACAATCACAGATACGCAGTATTTT.

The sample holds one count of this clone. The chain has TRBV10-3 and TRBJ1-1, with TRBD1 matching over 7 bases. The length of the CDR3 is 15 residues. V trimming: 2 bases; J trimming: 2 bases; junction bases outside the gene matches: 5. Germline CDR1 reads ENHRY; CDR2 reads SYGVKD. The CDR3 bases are TGTGCCATCAGTGAGGGGGACAGCCTCAACACTGAAGCTTTCTTT. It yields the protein CAISEGDSLNTEAFF.

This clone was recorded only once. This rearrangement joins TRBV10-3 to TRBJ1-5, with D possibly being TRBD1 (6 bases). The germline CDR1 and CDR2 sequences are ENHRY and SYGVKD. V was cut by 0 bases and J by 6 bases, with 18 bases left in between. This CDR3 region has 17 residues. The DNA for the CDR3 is TGTGCCATCAGTGAGTCGAACGGGGGGCGCCTCGGTCAGCCCCAGCATTTT. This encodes CAISESNGGRLGQPQHF.

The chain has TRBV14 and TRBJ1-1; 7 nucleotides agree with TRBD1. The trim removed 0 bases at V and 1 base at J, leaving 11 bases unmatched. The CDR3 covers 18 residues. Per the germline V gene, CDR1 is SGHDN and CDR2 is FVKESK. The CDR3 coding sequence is TGTGCCAGCAGCCAAGATCTTACAGGGGTAGGGGGGAACACTGAAGCTTTCTTT. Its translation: CASSQDLTGVGGNTEAFF.

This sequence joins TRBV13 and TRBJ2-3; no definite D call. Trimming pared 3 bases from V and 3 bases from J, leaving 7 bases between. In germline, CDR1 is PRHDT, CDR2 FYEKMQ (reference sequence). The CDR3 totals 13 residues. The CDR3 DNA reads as TGTGCCAGCAGCTTTGGGGTGACAGATACGCAGTATTTT. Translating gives CASSFGVTDTQYF.

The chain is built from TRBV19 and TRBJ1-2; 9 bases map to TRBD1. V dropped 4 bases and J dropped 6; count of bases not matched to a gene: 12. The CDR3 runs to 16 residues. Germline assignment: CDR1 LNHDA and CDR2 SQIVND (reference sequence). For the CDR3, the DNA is TGTGCCAGTAGTACGAGACAGGGGGATATGAGTGATGGCTACACCTTC. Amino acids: CASSTRQGDMSDGYTF.

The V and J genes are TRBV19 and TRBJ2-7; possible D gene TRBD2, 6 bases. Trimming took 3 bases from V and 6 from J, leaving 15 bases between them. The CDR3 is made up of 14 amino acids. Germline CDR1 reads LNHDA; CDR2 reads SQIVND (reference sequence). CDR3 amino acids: CASSMAGTPSEQYF. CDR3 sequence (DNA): TGTGCCAGTAGTATGGCGGGAACGCCCTCCGAGCAGTACTTC.

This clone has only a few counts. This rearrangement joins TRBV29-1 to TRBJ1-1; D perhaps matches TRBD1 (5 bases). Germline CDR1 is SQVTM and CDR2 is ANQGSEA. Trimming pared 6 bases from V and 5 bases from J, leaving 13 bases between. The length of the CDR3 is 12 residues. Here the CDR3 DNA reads TGCAGCGTCCGCCAGGGACGGACTGAAGCTTTCTTT. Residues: CSVRQGRTEAFF.

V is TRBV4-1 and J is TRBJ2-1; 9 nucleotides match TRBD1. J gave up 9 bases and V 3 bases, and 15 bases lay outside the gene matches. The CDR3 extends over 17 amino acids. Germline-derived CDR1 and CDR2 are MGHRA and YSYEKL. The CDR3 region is CASSQAAGTGRRSEQFF. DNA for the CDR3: TGCGCCAGCAGCCAGGCCGCCGGGACAGGGAGGAGAAGTGAGCAGTTCTTC.

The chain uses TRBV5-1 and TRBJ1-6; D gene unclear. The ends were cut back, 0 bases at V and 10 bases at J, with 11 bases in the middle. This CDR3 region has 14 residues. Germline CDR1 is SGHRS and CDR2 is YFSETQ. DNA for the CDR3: TGCGCCAGCAGCTTGGCTCGGACCCTGTCACCCCTCCACTTT. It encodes CASSLARTLSPLHF.

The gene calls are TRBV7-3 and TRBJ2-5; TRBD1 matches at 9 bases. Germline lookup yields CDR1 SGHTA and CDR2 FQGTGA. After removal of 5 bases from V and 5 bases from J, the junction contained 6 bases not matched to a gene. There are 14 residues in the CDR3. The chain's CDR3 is CASSVQGADETQYF. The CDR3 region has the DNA TGTGCCAGCAGCGTACAGGGGGCAGACGAGACCCAGTACTTC.

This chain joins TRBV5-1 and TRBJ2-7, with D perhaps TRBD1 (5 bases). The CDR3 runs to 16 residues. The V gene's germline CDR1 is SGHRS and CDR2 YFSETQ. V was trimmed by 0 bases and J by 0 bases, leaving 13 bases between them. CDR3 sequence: CASSLGGAMSSYEQYF. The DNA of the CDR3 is TGCGCCAGCAGCTTGGGTGGGGCCATGAGCTCCTACGAGCAGTACTTC.

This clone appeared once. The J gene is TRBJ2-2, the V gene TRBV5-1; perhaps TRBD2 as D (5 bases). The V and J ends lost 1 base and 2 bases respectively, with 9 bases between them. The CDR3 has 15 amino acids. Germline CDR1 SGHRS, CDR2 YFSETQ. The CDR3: CASSLKASNTGELFF. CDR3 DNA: TGCGCCAGCAGCTTGAAAGCTAGCAACACCGGGGAGCTGTTTTTT. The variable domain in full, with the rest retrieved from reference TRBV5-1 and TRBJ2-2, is KAGVTQTPRYLIKTRGQQVTLSCSPISGHRSVSWYQQTPGQGLQFLFEYFSETQRNKGNFPGRFSGRQFSNSRSEMNVSTLELGDSALYLCASSLKASNTGELFFGEGSRLTVL.

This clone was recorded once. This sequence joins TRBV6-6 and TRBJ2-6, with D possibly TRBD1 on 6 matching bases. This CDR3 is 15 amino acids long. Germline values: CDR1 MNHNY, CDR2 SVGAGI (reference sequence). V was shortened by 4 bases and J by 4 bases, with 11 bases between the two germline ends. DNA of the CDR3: TGTGCCAGCAGTTCCCAGGGGCGCGGGGCCAACGTCCTGACTTTC. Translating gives CASSSQGRGANVLTF.

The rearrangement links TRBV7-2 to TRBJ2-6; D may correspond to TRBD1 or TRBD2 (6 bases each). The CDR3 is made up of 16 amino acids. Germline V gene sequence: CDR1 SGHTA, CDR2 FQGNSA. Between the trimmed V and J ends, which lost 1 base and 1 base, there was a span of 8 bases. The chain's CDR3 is CASSLEGGSGANVLTF. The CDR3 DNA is TGTGCCAGCAGCTTAGAAGGGGGGTCTGGGGCCAACGTCCTGACTTTC. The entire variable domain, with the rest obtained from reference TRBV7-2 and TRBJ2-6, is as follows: GAGVSQSPSNKVTEKGKDVELRCDPISGHTALYWYRQSLGQGLEFLIYFQGNSAPDKSGLPSDRFSAERTGGSVSTLTIQRTQQEDSAVYLCASSLEGGSGANVLTFGAGSRLTVL.

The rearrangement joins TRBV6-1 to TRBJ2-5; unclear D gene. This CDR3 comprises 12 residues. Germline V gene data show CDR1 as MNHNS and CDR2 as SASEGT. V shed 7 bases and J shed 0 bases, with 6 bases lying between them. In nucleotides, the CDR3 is TGTGCCAGCAAGGTGTACCAAGAGACCCAGTACTTC. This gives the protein CASKVYQETQYF.

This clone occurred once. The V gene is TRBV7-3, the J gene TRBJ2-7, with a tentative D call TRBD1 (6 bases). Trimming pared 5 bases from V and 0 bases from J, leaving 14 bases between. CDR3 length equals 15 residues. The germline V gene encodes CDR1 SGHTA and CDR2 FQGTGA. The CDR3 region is CASSPFGQSSYEQYF. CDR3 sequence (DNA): TGTGCCAGCAGCCCCTTCGGACAGAGCTCCTACGAGCAGTACTTC.

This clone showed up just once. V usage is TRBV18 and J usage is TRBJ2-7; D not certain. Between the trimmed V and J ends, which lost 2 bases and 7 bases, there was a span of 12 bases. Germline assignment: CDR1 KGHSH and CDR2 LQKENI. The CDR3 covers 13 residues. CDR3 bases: TGTGCCAGCTCACCAGGCAGAGCTAGGGAGCAGTACTTC. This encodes CASSPGRAREQYF.

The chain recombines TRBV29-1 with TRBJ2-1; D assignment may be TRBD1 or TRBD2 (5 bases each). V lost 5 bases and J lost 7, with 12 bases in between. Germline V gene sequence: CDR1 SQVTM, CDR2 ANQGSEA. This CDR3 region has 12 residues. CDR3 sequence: CSVSGGTNEQFF. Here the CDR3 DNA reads TGCAGCGTTTCCGGTGGGACGAATGAGCAGTTCTTC.